Reported below is one T cell receptor beta chain. This clone has a handful of counts. What this receptor recognizes is not known. Per-base qualities were not stored, and no clone one base away is much larger. The immunoSEQ Assay, a bias-controlled multiplex PCR, was used to amplify TCRbeta CDR3 regions from genomic DNA. In the source study's methods: The number of nucleated cells in each sample was estimated by amplification of reference gene primers within the assay. To quantify the absolute abundance of each unique TCRbeta CDR3 rearrangement, sequence reads were collapsed and filtered. For each sample, productive Simpson clonality was calculated as the square root of Simpson's diversity index across productive rearrangements. The table comes from immuneACCESS by way of TCRdb, which keeps in-frame sequences with V and J called. Part of the clones is missing from these tables; in studies checked, under half for an unresolved V gene and the rest for unknown reasons. V and J calls and clone size follow that table, whereas D and trimming were derived from the DNA. Within this sample are under 250,000 clones, with about nine tenths of them counted one time only. The top ten clonotypes cover more than 4.5% of the sample.

V was cut back by 5 bases and J by 7 bases, leaving a gap of 15 bases between them. The CDR3 holds 14 amino acids from the cysteine to the phenylalanine. Only the CDR3 portion is preserved as DNA: 42 bases, with reading frame beginning at the first base. The germline V gene provides CDR1 SGHTA and CDR2 FQGNSA. The data were obtained in a study of blood T cell repertoires in COVID-19 (dated by TCRdb to the early 2020s). The study in broad terms: Samples covering the acute and convalescent phases of COVID-19 were provided by collaborators in the United States, Italy and Spain. Nearly every sample came with metadata listing a de-identified subject ID, COVID-19 status, age in years and sex. The repertoires were made available in a free public database intended to serve as a resource for research on the immune response to SARS-CoV-2. The prospective study material was composed of cDNA or gDNA derived from T cells, B-cell-depleted T cells, or PBMCs. Deeply sampled blood TCRbeta repertoires from subjects exposed to, actively infected with, or recovered from COVID-19 were included in the dataset. Samples were obtained from the ongoing ImmuneRACE study (first 160 participants) and from about 1,300 subjects provided by 6 global collaborators. Where available, HLA class I and class II types were taken from metadata supplied by the sample provider and were not determined by assay-based typing. The paper's findings and limits, for the study overall: The quantity of clinical and demographic metadata differed by source and by participant and was supplied without curation.

The collaborating institutions used their own protocols to collect whole blood in K2EDTA tubes. Collaborator samples were shipped for TCRbeta analysis as frozen whole blood, isolated PBMCs, or DNA extracted from either sample type. Material for sequencing was peripheral blood. The chain couples TRBV7-2 to TRBJ2-1; perhaps TRBD1 is the D gene, with 7 bases matching. This clonotype originated in a woman aged 40-49 years with acute or convalescent COVID-19. The CDR3 region: CASSGHRGGNEQFF. Here is the DNA: TGTGCCAGCAGCGGCCACAGGGGAGGAAATGAGCAGTTCTTC.